The sequence of this T cell receptor (beta chain) was determined in a study of cytomegalovirus exposure and HLA in healthy donors. Use of 60 Vbeta and 13 Jbeta primers characterized the PCR. Sequenced by immunoSEQ multiplex PCR; TCRdb stores in-frame clones only, minus some. The data show under 140,000 clones, roughly 86% seen once. The germline V gene encodes CDR1 DFQATT and CDR2 SNEGSKA (reference sequence). V lost 5 bases and J lost 7, with 11 bases in between. This CDR3 contains 11 residues. The clonotype comes from a man aged 40-49 years in good health and CMV-seronegative. Sample: PBMCs. The rearrangement joins TRBV20-1 to TRBJ1-2; D possibly corresponds to TRBD1 (5 bases). CDR3 protein: CSAPWGGGYTF. CDR3 sequence (DNA): TGCAGTGCTCCCTGGGGGGGTGGCTACACCTTC.